This record looks at one T cell receptor beta chain sequence and its context. This entry is derived from a study of T-cell memory formation after mild COVID-19. After 5'RACE with constant-segment primers, TCR alpha and TCR beta cDNA libraries carrying sample barcodes and UMIs were obtained. MiXCR, applied by TCRdb to the 5' RACE reads, yields one record per CDR3 protein. The sample has hundreds of thousands of distinct CDR3 sequences; approximately 15% are singletons. Germline values: CDR1 SNHLY, CDR2 FYNNEI. V shed 7 bases and J 8 bases; nucleotides not matched to a gene: 7. The CDR3 totals 12 residues.

The source is a young man who had mild COVID-19 (a few samples of this study predate the infection). Cell type and time point are not known. The V gene is TRBV2, the J gene TRBJ1-1; 7 nucleotides align to TRBD1. The sample taken for sequencing was PBMCs or a T cell subset sorted from them (not recorded which). CDR3 nucleotide sequence: TGTGCCAGCACCCAAGAAGGGGGCGAAGCTTTCTTT. This sequence encodes CASTQEGGEAFF.